Each of the 9 T cell receptor beta chains below was sequenced from the same sample in a study of post-analysis software for immune sequencing data. These receptors lack a known antigen. Unique-molecular-identifier-tagged TCR beta cDNA libraries were used. Via MiXCR, TCRdb re-called the PCR reads, giving one row per CDR3 protein. The data contain 750,000 to 950,000 distinct CDR3 sequences, around 45% of them seen just once; the ten biggest clones take up 4.9%. Study-wide findings and caveats: Compared with controls, patients had more of roughly five TRBV segments, including TRBV5-6, TRBV5-1 and TRBV20-1.

The material sequenced was blood. Receptors were obtained from a girl between 5 and 17 years old with multiple sclerosis.

The V and J genes are TRBV21-1 and TRBJ1-2. TRBV21-1 is flagged as a pseudogene. CDR3 length: 18 residues. CDR3: CASSEMGLRRKSNYGYTF. CDR3 in DNA: TGTGCCAGCAGCGAAATGGGTCTCAGGAGGAAGTCTAACTATGGCTACACCTTC.

This clonotype was seen a single time. V usage is TRBV20-1 and J usage is TRBJ1-5; 7 bases line up with TRBD1. The CDR3 is 14 residues long. CDR1 is DFQATT, CDR2 SNEGSKA, per germline (reference sequence). V dropped 6 bases and J dropped 3; count of bases not matched to a gene: 8. CDR3 bases: TGCAGTGCGCCGAGTACAGGGGCCAATCAGCCCCAGCATTTT. Translation: CSAPSTGANQPQHF.

This clonotype occurred a few times. The chain joins TRBV12-3 or TRBV12-4 to TRBJ2-7; TRBD2 matches 9 bases. TRBJ2-5 explains the end of the DNA better; the J call may be wrong. The CDR3 is 15 residues long. The CDR3 coding sequence is TGTGCCAGCAGTTTAAGGGCTAGCGGGAAAAAGACCCAGTACTTC. This gives the protein CASSLRASGKKTQYF.

The J gene is TRBJ2-5, the V gene TRBV20-1; no clear D gene. In germline, CDR1 is DFQATT, CDR2 SNEGSKA (reference sequence). The length of the CDR3 is 13 residues. The V end lost 5 bases, the J end lost 6 bases, and 16 bases lay between the germline ends. Here the CDR3 reads CSAYTRTSQTQYF. DNA of the CDR3: TGCAGTGCTTATACACGGACCTCCCAGACCCAGTACTTC.

This chain connects TRBV6-5 to TRBJ2-5; possible D gene TRBD2, 6 bases. V lost 2 bases and J 1 base, leaving 11 bases between the germline ends. CDR3 size: 15 residues. Looked up from germline, CDR1 is MNHEY and CDR2 is SVGAGI. CDR3: CASSYHSGLQETQYF. CDR3 coding DNA: TGTGCCAGCAGTTACCATAGCGGACTCCAAGAGACCCAGTACTTC.

This clonotype was recorded a few times. The J gene is TRBJ2-1, the V gene TRBV5-1, with TRBD1 matching over 10 bases. The J segment lost 5 bases and the V segment lost 7 bases, leaving 3 bases of the junction unmatched. Germline V gene lookup returns CDR1 SGHRS and CDR2 YFSETQ. The CDR3 totals 13 residues. The CDR3 spells CASGGTGDNEQFF. The CDR3 nucleotides read TGCGCCAGCGGAGGGACAGGGGACAATGAGCAGTTCTTC.

This clonotype was observed a handful of times. V gene TRBV4-2 combines with J gene TRBJ2-4, with D unresolved. V dropped 0 bases and J dropped 9 bases, with 12 bases sitting between them. CDR3 length: 14 amino acids. The germline CDR1 and CDR2 sequences are LGHNA and YNFKEQ. CDR3 nucleotide sequence: TGTGCCAGCAGCCAAGAGGCAGTAGGCGGCATTCAGTACTTC. Its protein is CASSQEAVGGIQYF.

The chain links TRBV6-1 to TRBJ1-5; no definite D call. The CDR3 contains 16 residues. In germline, CDR1 is MNHNS, CDR2 SASEGT. V was pared by 4 bases and J by 0 bases, with 13 bases between. The DNA for the CDR3 is TGTGCCAGCAGTGCGCCAGCAGTAAATAGCAATCAGCCCCAGCATTTT. Its translation: CASSAPAVNSNQPQHF.

CDR3 sequence reads: CASSLLPRATGANVLTF. CDR3 DNA sequence: TGTGCCAGCAGCTTACTTCCCAGGGCGACTGGGGCCAACGTCCTGACTTTC. V is TRBV7-3 and J is TRBJ2-6; maybe TRBD1 (5 bases). The V end was cut by 2 bases, the J end by 2 bases, with 13 bases between. The CDR3 sequence is 17 residues long. The germline gives CDR1 SGHTA, CDR2 FQGTGA.